These 6 T cell receptor beta chains originate from one sample sequenced in a study of blood T cell repertoires in COVID-19. TCRdb keeps only in-frame clones here, not all; method: immunoSEQ multiplex PCR. This table has approximately 470,000 clones, about nine tenths appearing once. The sequencing sample was made of PBMCs or T cells enriched from blood (not recorded which). The receptors come from a woman between 18 and 29 years old who had recovered from COVID-19.

V and J are TRBV27 and TRBJ2-7; 10 bases are shared with TRBD1. This CDR3 is 14 amino acids long. Germline V gene data show CDR1 as MNHEY and CDR2 as SMNVEV (reference sequence). V was clipped by 6 bases and J by 5 bases; unmatched bases: 7. The chain's CDR3 is CASRTLGQGNEQYF. The CDR3 DNA reads as TGTGCCAGCAGGACGCTGGGACAGGGGAACGAGCAGTACTTC.

CDR3 coding DNA: TGTGCCAGCAGTGAAGTGTGGCCGGGTTCACCCCTCCACTTT. Translation: CASSEVWPGSPLHF. This sequence joins TRBV6-1 and TRBJ1-6; D is uncertain. CDR3 length equals 14 residues. Germline values: CDR1 MNHNS, CDR2 SASEGT. V lost 1 base to trimming and J lost 9 bases, with 10 bases between them.

The chain recombines TRBV7-9 with TRBJ1-4; 7 positions agree with TRBD1. The CDR3 length is 14 residues. J lost 8 bases, V lost 8 bases, and 11 bases had no gene match. CDR1 is SEHNR, CDR2 FQNEAQ, per germline (reference sequence). CDR3 bases: TGTGCCAGCGGTCAGGGGGGAGAAGGAGAAAAACTGTTTTTT. Translated, it gives CASGQGGEGEKLFF.

This clone was recorded a few times. The chain couples TRBV28 to TRBJ1-2, with D tentatively TRBD1 (6 bases). CDR3 length equals 14 residues. Deletions cut 6 bases from V and 4 bases from J, with 15 bases between. From germline, CDR1 is MDHEN and CDR2 SYDVKM. CDR3 nucleotide sequence: TGTGCCAGCAGCCCGGGGGGCCGACTCTATGGCTACACCTTC. Protein sequence: CASSPGGRLYGYTF.

The gene calls are TRBV7-2 and TRBJ2-7; D not resolved. The V gene lost 7 bases and the J gene lost 5 bases, with 12 bases spanning the gap. This CDR3 is 12 amino acids long. Germline assignment: CDR1 SGHTA and CDR2 FQGNSA. Written as DNA, the CDR3 is TGTGCCAGCAATGGTATACAAGACGAGCAGTACTTC. Translating it yields CASNGIQDEQYF.

This sequence joins TRBV9 and TRBJ2-1, with D tentatively TRBD1 (6 bases). V gave up 0 bases and J gave up 6 bases, with 16 bases separating them. CDR1 and CDR2 from the germline V gene are SGDLS and YYNGEE. There are 16 residues in the CDR3. The CDR3 protein is CASSVAPQGRGNEQFF. The CDR3, as DNA: TGTGCCAGCAGCGTAGCTCCCCAGGGCAGGGGCAATGAGCAGTTCTTC.